This T cell receptor (beta chain) was profiled in a study of blood T cell repertoires in COVID-19. Across the whole study: The samples span acute and convalescent COVID-19 from the United States, Italy and Spain.

Study processing details: Estimates of nucleated cell counts were drawn from the amplification of reference gene primers. This table comes from immunoSEQ multiplex PCR, and its TCRdb copy is limited to in-frame clones, with some not included. The V and J calls and the clone size are those of that table, but D and trimming were determined from the DNA. The repertoire includes some 350,000 clones, more than 70% of them detected once, and less than 3.5% sits in the top ten. Followed longitudinally, the Seattle patients had been enrolled during active infection. V was pared by 5 bases and J by 0 bases, with 15 bases between. The V gene's germline CDR1 is SGHDT and CDR2 YYEEEE. This CDR3 spans 16 amino acids.

The V and J genes are TRBV5-6 and TRBJ1-3, with D possibly being TRBD1 (6 bases). Sequencing was performed on peripheral blood. The TCR comes from a woman aged 25 to 39 with COVID-19, enrolled during active disease. The CDR3 is CASSPIQGTSGNTIYF. CDR3 nucleotide sequence: TGTGCCAGCAGTCCTATACAGGGAACCTCTGGAAACACCATATATTTT.